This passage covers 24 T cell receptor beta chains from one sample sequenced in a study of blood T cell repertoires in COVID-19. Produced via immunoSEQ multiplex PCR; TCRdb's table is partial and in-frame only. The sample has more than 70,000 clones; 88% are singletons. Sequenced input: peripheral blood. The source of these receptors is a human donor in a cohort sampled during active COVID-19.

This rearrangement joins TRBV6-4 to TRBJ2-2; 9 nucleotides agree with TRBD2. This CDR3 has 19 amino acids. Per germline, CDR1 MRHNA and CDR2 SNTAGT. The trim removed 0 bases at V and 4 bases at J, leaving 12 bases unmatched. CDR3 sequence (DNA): TGTGCCAGCAGTGACTCTACGCGAGCGGGAGGCCCCACCACCGGGGAGCTGTTTTTT. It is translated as CASSDSTRAGGPTTGELFF.

The CDR3 reads CASRTSSGTGDSPLHF. CDR3 bases: TGTGCCAGCAGGACGTCTAGCGGGACAGGGGATTCACCCCTCCACTTT. The gene calls are TRBV28 and TRBJ1-6; the match to TRBD1 covers 10 bases. The CDR3 totals 16 residues. Per germline, CDR1 MDHEN and CDR2 SYDVKM. J lost 8 bases, V lost 6 bases, and 10 bases had no gene match.

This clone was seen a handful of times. In DNA, the CDR3 is TGTGCCAGCAGCCGGGGACAGGGTTTCAACGAGCAGTACTTC. Its protein is CASSRGQGFNEQYF. The chain uses TRBV6-5 and TRBJ2-7, with 9 bases identical to TRBD1. The germline V gene encodes CDR1 MNHEY and CDR2 SVGAGI. The CDR3 covers 14 residues. Trimming cost V 6 bases and J 5 bases; bases outside gene matches: 8.

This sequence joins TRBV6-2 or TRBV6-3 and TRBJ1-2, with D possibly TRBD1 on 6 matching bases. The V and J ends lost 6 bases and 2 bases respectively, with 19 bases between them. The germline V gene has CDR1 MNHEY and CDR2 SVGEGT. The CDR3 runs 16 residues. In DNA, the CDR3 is TGTGCCAGCAGCCCTCACTCGGACAGACAAAACTATGGCTACACCTTC. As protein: CASSPHSDRQNYGYTF.

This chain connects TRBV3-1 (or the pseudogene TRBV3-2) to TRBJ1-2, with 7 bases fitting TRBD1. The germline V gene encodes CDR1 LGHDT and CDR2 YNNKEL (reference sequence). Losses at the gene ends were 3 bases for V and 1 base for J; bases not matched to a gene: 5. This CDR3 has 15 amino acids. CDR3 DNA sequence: TGTGCCAGCAGCCATGAGGACAGGAATAACTATGGCTACACCTTC. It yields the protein CASSHEDRNNYGYTF.

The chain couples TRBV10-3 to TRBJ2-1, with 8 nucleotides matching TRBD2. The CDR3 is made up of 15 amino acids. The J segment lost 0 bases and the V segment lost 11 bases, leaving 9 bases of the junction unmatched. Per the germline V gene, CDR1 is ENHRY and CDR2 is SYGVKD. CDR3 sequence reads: CAAASGSSSYNEQFF. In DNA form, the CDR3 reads TGTGCCGCCGCTAGCGGGTCTAGCTCCTACAATGAGCAGTTCTTC.

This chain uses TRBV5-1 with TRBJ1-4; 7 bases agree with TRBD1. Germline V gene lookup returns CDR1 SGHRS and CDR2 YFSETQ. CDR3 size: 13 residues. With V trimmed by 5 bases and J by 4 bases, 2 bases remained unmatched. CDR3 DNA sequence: TGCGCCAGCAGGGGGACAGTTAATGAAAAACTGTTTTTT. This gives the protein CASRGTVNEKLFF.

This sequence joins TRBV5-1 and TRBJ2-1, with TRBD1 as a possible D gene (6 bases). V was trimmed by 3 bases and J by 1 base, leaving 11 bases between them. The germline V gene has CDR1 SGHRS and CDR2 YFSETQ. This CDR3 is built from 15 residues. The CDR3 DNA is TGCGCCAGCAGCTCGGCTCAGGGGTCCTACAATGAGCAGTTCTTC. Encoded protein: CASSSAQGSYNEQFF. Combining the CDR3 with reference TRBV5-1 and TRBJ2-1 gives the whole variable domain KAGVTQTPRYLIKTRGQQVTLSCSPISGHRSVSWYQQTPGQGLQFLFEYFSETQRNKGNFPGRFSGRQFSNSRSEMNVSTLELGDSALYLCASSSAQGSYNEQFFGPGTRLTVL.

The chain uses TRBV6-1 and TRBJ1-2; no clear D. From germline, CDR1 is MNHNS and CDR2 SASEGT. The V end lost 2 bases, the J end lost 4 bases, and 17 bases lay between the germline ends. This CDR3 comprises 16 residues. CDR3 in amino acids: CASSEMVTLSSYGYTF. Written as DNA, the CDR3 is TGTGCCAGCAGTGAAATGGTCACCCTCTCGAGCTATGGCTACACCTTC.

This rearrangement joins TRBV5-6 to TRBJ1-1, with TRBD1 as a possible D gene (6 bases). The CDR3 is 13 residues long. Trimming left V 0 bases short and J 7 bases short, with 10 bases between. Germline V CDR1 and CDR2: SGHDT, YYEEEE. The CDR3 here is CASSLGGQSEAFF. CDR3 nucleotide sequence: TGTGCCAGCAGCTTGGGTGGACAGAGTGAAGCTTTCTTT.

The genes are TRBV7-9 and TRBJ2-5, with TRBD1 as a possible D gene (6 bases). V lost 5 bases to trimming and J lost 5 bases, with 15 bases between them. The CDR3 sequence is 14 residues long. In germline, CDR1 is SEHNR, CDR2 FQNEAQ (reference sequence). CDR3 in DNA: TGTGCCAGCAGCCATCCGGGACAAGGGGAGACCCAGTACTTC. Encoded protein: CASSHPGQGETQYF.

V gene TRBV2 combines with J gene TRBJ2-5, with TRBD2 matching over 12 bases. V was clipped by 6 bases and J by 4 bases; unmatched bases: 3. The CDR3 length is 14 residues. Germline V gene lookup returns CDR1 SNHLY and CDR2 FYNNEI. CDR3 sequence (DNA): TGTGCCAGCAGAGCTAGCGGGGGGGCAGAGACCCAGTACTTC. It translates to CASRASGGAETQYF.

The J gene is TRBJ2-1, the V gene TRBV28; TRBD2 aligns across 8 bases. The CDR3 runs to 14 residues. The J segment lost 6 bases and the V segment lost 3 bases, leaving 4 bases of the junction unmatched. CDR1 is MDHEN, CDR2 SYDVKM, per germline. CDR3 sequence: CASSFLRGGNEQFF. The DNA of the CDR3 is TGTGCCAGCAGTTTCCTCCGGGGGGGCAATGAGCAGTTCTTC.

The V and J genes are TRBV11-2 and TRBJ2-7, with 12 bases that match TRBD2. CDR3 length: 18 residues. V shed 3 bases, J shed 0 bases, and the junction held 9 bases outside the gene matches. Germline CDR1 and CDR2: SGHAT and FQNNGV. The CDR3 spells CASSFAGLAGPVSYEQYF. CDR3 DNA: TGTGCCAGCAGCTTCGCAGGACTAGCGGGACCGGTCTCCTACGAGCAGTACTTC.

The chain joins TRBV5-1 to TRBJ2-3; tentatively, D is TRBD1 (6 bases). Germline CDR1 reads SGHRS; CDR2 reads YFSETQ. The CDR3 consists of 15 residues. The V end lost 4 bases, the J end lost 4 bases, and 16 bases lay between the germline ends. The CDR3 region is CASSLVAGVSDTQYF. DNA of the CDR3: TGCGCCAGCAGCCTGGTGGCAGGGGTTTCAGATACGCAGTATTTT.

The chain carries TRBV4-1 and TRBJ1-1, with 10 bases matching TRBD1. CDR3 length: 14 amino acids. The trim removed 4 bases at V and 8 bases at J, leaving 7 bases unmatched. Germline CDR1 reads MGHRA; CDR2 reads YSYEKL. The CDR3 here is CASSRGTGAVEAFF. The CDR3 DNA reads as TGCGCCAGCAGCCGGGGGACAGGGGCCGTCGAAGCTTTCTTT.

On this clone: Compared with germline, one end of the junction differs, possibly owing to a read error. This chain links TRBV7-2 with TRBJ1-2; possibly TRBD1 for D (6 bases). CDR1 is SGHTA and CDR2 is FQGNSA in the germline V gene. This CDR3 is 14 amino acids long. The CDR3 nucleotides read TGTGCCAGCAGCTTAGATGTTTCGGCAGGGACACTCCGCTTC. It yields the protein CASSLDVSAGTLRF. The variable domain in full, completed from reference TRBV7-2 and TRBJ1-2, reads GAGVSQSPSNKVTEKGKDVELRCDPISGHTALYWYRQSLGQGLEFLIYFQGNSAPDKSGLPSDRFSAERTGGSVSTLTIQRTQQEDSAVYLCASSLDVSAGTLRFGSGTRLTVV.

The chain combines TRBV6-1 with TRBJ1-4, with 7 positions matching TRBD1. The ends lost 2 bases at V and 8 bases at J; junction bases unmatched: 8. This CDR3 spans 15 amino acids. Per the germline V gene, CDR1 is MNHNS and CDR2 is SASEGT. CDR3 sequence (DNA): TGTGCCAGCAGTGAAATGTTAGGGGGCCGCGAAAAACTGTTTTTT. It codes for CASSEMLGGREKLFF.

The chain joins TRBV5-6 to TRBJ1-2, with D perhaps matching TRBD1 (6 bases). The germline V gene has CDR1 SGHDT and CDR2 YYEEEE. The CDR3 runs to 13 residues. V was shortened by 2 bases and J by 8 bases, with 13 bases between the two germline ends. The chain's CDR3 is CASSLPGVRGYTF. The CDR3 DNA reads TGTGCCAGCAGCTTACCAGGGGTTCGGGGCTACACCTTC.

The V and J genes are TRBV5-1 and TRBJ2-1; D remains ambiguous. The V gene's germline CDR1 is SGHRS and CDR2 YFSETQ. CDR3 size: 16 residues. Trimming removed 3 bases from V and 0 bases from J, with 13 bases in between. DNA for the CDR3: TGCGCCAGCAGCTCATCCGGGTTCCGCTCCTACAATGAGCAGTTCTTC. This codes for CASSSSGFRSYNEQFF.

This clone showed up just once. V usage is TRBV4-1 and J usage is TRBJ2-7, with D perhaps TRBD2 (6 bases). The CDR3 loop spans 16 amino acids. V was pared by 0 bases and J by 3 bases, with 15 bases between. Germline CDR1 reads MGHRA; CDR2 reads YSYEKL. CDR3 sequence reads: CASSQDPQGGRYEQYF. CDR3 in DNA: TGCGCCAGCAGCCAAGATCCCCAGGGAGGACGCTACGAGCAGTACTTC.

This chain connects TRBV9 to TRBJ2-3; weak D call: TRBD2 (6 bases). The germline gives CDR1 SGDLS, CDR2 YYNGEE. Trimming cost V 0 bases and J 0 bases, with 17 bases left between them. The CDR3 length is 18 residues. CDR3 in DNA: TGTGCCAGCAGCGTAGCTACGCCGGGACTGGTCAGCACAGATACGCAGTATTTT. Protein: CASSVATPGLVSTDTQYF.

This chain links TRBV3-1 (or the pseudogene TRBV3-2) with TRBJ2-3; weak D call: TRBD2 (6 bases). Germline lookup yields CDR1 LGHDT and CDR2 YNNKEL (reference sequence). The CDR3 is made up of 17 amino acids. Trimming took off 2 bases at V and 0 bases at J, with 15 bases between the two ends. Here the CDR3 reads CASSQRGFDPSTDTQYF. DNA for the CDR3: TGTGCCAGCAGCCAACGGGGGTTCGATCCCAGCACAGATACGCAGTATTTT.

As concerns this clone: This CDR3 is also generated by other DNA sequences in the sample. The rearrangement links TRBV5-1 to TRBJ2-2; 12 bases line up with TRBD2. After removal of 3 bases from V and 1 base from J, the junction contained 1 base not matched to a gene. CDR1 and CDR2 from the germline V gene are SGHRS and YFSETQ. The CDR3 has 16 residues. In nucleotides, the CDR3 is TGCGCCAGCAGCTCACTAGCGGGAGGGAACACCGGGGAGCTGTTTTTT. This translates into CASSSLAGGNTGELFF.